The rows below give T cell receptor beta chains drawn from one sample of a study of blood T cell repertoires in COVID-19. Profiling relied on immunoSEQ multiplex PCR, and the TCRdb table lists in-frame clones only, not all of them. Of roughly 280,000 clones in the sample, more than 70% were seen once. Sequencing used peripheral blood. These receptors were obtained from a woman in her thirties with COVID-19, enrolled during active disease. The CDR3 runs from the conserved cysteine through the conserved F or W. Each record gives: V gene, D gene, clone size, J gene, CDR3 DNA, CDR3 protein. A D gene is named only where the DNA matches it firmly. Some rows mark clone size as missing; the rest say once, few, many or name a class of expanded clone.

>TRBV5-1|-|-|TRBJ1-4
TGCGCCAGCAGCTACGGGTTGAGGGTAGATGAAAAACTGTTTTTT
CASSYGLRVDEKLFF
>TRBV10-3|TRBD2|-|TRBJ2-3
TGTGCCATCACCGCCGGGACTAGTACGTATTTT
CAITAGTSTYF
>TRBV6-2/TRBV6-3|-|-|TRBJ1-5
TGTGCCAGCAGTTCATCCGGTAATCAGCCCCAGCATTTT
CASSSSGNQPQHF
>TRBV6-1|-|-|TRBJ2-2
TGTGCCAGCAGTGAGCCTAGAACGAACACCGGGGAGCTGTTTTTT
CASSEPRTNTGELFF
>TRBV3-1/TRBV3-2|TRBD1|-|TRBJ1-2
TGTGCCAGCAGCCAACCTACAGGGGGCTTAGGCTATGGCTACACCTTC
CASSQPTGGLGYGYTF
>TRBV6-2/TRBV6-3|TRBD2|once|TRBJ2-3
TGTGCCAGCAGTTACTCTCCAGCGGGAGGGGTTAGAGATACGCAGTATTTT
CASSYSPAGGVRDTQYF
>TRBV6-2/TRBV6-3|TRBD2|-|TRBJ2-1
TGTGCCAGCAGCCAGCTAGCGGGGGTCTACAATGAGCAGTTCTTC
CASSQLAGVYNEQFF
>TRBV10-3|-|few|TRBJ1-5
TGTGCCATCAGGGCCAATCAGCCCCAGCATTTT
CAIRANQPQHF
>TRBV28|-|-|TRBJ1-5
TGTGCCAGCAGCCGCCCGGAAGGGAGCGGTCAGCCCCAGCATTTT
CASSRPEGSGQPQHF
>TRBV28|-|-|TRBJ1-6
TGTGCCAGCAGTTTGGCAGGTATAGGAGGGAATGGTTCACCCCTCCACTTT
CASSLAGIGGNGSPLHF
>TRBV6-5|TRBD1|-|TRBJ2-5
TGTGCCAGCAGTTACTCGTCGCAGGGGGCGAGAGAGACCCAGTACTTC
CASSYSSQGARETQYF
>TRBV15|TRBD1|-|TRBJ1-1
TGTGCCACCAGCAGAGTACGGTCAGGGGGCACTGAAGCTTTCTTT
CATSRVRSGGTEAFF
>TRBV18|TRBD1|-|TRBJ1-3
TGTGCCAGCTCACGTCGACAGGGGGTGTCGGGCTCTGGAAACACCATATATTTT
CASSRRQGVSGSGNTIYF
>TRBV28|TRBD2|-|TRBJ2-1
TGTGCCAGCAGTTTGGGACTAGCGGGATTGAATGAGCAGTTCTTC
CASSLGLAGLNEQFF
>TRBV7-9|-|-|TRBJ1-1
TGTGCCAGCAGCCCAAAGACAGATTACACTGAAGCTTTCTTT
CASSPKTDYTEAFF
>TRBV7-3|-|-|TRBJ1-6
TGTGCCAGCAGCTTAAGCGGACAGTATAATTCACCCCTCCACTTT
CASSLSGQYNSPLHF
>TRBV24-1|TRBD2|-|TRBJ2-3
TGTGCCACCAGTTCTCCAGCTAGCGGGAGCGCAGATACGCAGTATTTT
CATSSPASGSADTQYF
>TRBV20-1|-|-|TRBJ1-1
TGCAGTGCTAGTAGGGGGTGGACTGAAGCTTTCTTT
CSASRGWTEAFF
>TRBV5-4|TRBD2|-|TRBJ2-2
TGTGCCAGCAGCCTCCCTAGCGGGAGTACCGGGGAGCTGTTTTTT
CASSLPSGSTGELFF
>TRBV7-8|-|-|TRBJ1-2
TGTGCCAGCAGCCAACAGAAAGGCTATGGCTACACCTTC
CASSQQKGYGYTF
>TRBV2|-|-|TRBJ2-1
TGTGCCAGCGAGTCGGGACTCTACAATGAGCAGTTCTTC
CASESGLYNEQFF
>TRBV30|-|-|TRBJ1-2
TGTGCCTGGACCGGGGGGACGGACTATGGCTACACCTTC
CAWTGGTDYGYTF
>TRBV7-2|TRBD1|-|TRBJ2-5
TGTGCCAGCAGGCAACCGGGACAGGGGGCAGAGACCCAGTACTTC
CASRQPGQGAETQYF
>TRBV5-4|-|-|TRBJ1-2
TGTGCCAGCAGCTTGGGAGGTGGTTATGGCTACACCTTC
CASSLGGGYGYTF
>TRBV11-2|TRBD1|-|TRBJ2-1
TGTGCCAGCAGCCTAAACAGGGGGGCTTACAATGAGCAGTTCTTC
CASSLNRGAYNEQFF
>TRBV15|TRBD1|-|TRBJ2-3
TGTGCCACCAGCTTAACAGGGGGGTCGACAGATACGCAGTATTTT
CATSLTGGSTDTQYF
>TRBV7-2|-|-|TRBJ2-4
TGTGCCAGCAGCTTAGACGCAGGGCAGACTCAGTACTTC
CASSLDAGQTQYF
>TRBV30|-|-|TRBJ2-3
TGTGCCTGGAGTGGGCGGGCGGCCATCTTCACAGATACGCAGTATTTT
CAWSGRAAIFTDTQYF
>TRBV15|TRBD1|-|TRBJ2-7
TGTGCCACCACCAATGGACCGGGACAGGGGGTCCACGAGCAGTACTTC
CATTNGPGQGVHEQYF
>TRBV13|TRBD2|-|TRBJ2-7
TGTGCCAGCAGTCTAGCGGCTAGCGGGAGAGGGTCCTACGAGCAGTACTTC
CASSLAASGRGSYEQYF
>TRBV5-4|TRBD2|once|TRBJ2-4
TGTGCCAGCAGCTCTGGGACTAGCGGGAGGGAAAGCATTCAGTACTTC
CASSSGTSGRESIQYF
>TRBV16|-|-|TRBJ1-5
TGTGCCAGCAGCCCCGCCGGGAATAGCAATCAGCCCCAGCATTTT
CASSPAGNSNQPQHF
>TRBV10-3|TRBD2|-|TRBJ2-1
TGTGCCACCTTCGATAGCGGGAGTGGGTACAATGAGCAGTTCTTC
CATFDSGSGYNEQFF
>TRBV4-3|-|-|TRBJ2-1
TGCGCCAGCAGCCAAGACCCCGGGACAGGGTTAGCGGGAAGTTCCTACAATGAGCAGTTCTTC
CASSQDPGTGLAGSSYNEQFF
>TRBV28|-|-|TRBJ1-1
TGTGCCAGCAGTTCGGCAGGGAAAAATCGTGAGAACACTGAAGCTTTCTTT
CASSSAGKNRENTEAFF
>TRBV11-3|-|-|TRBJ1-1
TGTGCCAGCAGTCCGGGACATTTGAACACTGAAGCTTTCTTT
CASSPGHLNTEAFF
>TRBV12-3/TRBV12-4|TRBD1|-|TRBJ1-1
TGTGCCAGCGGGGACAGTCCGTACACTGAAGCTTTCTTT
CASGDSPYTEAFF
>TRBV18|TRBD1|-|TRBJ1-4
TGTGCCAGCTCCGCGACAGGGACTAATGAAAAACTGTTTTTT
CASSATGTNEKLFF
>TRBV7-9|-|-|TRBJ2-1
TGTGCCAGCAGCTTAGTGGCGGGATACTACAATGAGCAGTTCTTC
CASSLVAGYYNEQFF
>TRBV5-1|-|few|TRBJ1-6
TGCGCCAGCAGCTTGCTTAGCTCCTATAATTCACCCCTCCACTTT
CASSLLSSYNSPLHF
>TRBV4-2|-|-|TRBJ2-7
TGTGCCAGCAGCCACCGACAATCGCCCTACGAGCAGTACTTC
CASSHRQSPYEQYF
>TRBV19|TRBD1|-|TRBJ1-1
TGTGCCAGTTCGGACAGGGGGGACACTGAAGCTTTCTTT
CASSDRGDTEAFF
>TRBV28|TRBD1|once|TRBJ2-1
TGTGCCAGCAGTGTTGGACAGGGGTCCTACAATGAGCAGTTCTTC
CASSVGQGSYNEQFF
>TRBV28|-|-|TRBJ1-5
TGTGCCAGCAGTTTAAGAGCAGGGCACAATCAGCCCCAGCATTTT
CASSLRAGHNQPQHF
>TRBV3-1/TRBV3-2|-|-|TRBJ1-4
TGTGCCAGCAGCCAAGAGCTACAGGGAATTAATGAAAAACTGTTTTTT
CASSQELQGINEKLFF
>TRBV29-1|TRBD1|once|TRBJ2-3
TGCAGCGTGCCACAGGGGGCTTTCGTAACAGATACGCAGTATTTT
CSVPQGAFVTDTQYF
>TRBV27|-|-|TRBJ1-2
TGTGCCAGCAGTTCTACCCAGGGGACCGACTATGGCTACACCTTC
CASSSTQGTDYGYTF
>TRBV12-3/TRBV12-4|-|few|TRBJ1-1
TGTGCCAGCAGTTTCCAGGGCGGCACTGAAGCTTTCTTT
CASSFQGGTEAFF
>TRBV5-1|-|-|TRBJ2-7
TGCGCCAGCAGTCGGGGCAGGGGTATCTACGAGCAGTACTTC
CASSRGRGIYEQYF
>TRBV6-5|-|-|TRBJ2-5
TGTGCCAGTACACCGGGACTCCGAGGGGAGACCCAGTACTTC
CASTPGLRGETQYF
>TRBV13|TRBD2|-|TRBJ2-2
TGTGCCAGCAGCTTAGGCCTAGCGGGTTTCACCGGGGAGCTGTTTTTT
CASSLGLAGFTGELFF
>TRBV28|-|few|TRBJ2-1
TGTGCCAGCGGAGGGTACAATGAGCAGTTCTTC
CASGGYNEQFF
>TRBV4-2|-|-|TRBJ2-1
TGTGCCAGCACCCTGGACACCCGGACCGACAATGAGCAGTTCTTC
CASTLDTRTDNEQFF
>TRBV10-1|-|-|TRBJ1-1
TGCGCCAGCAGTGAGGGGGCTGCTGGGGACACTGAAGCTTTCTTT
CASSEGAAGDTEAFF